This T cell receptor beta chain came from a study of human T cells and chemical hapten exposure. Time point given: pre-sensitization, week 0. Documented treatment: therapeutic diphenylcyclopropenone sensitization with weekly scalp DPC. Alopecia patients, 18 to 70 years old and DPC-suitable, served as donors. In germline, CDR1 is DFQATT, CDR2 SNEGSKA (reference sequence). CDR3 size: 14 residues. V lost 6 bases and J 3 bases, leaving 17 bases between the germline ends. TCRdb reprocessed the RACE reads with MiXCR, giving one entry per CDR3 protein. The data show fewer than 300,000 distinct CDR3 sequences, approximately 8% seen once.

The J gene is TRBJ1-2, the V gene TRBV20-1; no clear D gene. Here the sequenced sample was whole blood, taken in connection with sensitization to the hapten diphenylcyclopropenone (DPC). This TCR was recovered from a man younger than 35 with alopecia areata. Some clones in this sample may be carry-over from other donors' samples. CDR3 amino acids: CSAPPGQSDYGYTF. DNA for the CDR3: TGCAGTGCCCCCCCGGGTCAGTCTGACTATGGCTACACCTTC.